A single sample is the source of the 26 T cell receptor beta chains below, sequenced in a study of monozygotic twins with cystic fibrosis. Profiling relied on immunoSEQ multiplex PCR, and the TCRdb table lists in-frame clones only, not all of them. The top ten hold approximately 2% of the sample, which has about 20,000 clones, approximately 97% seen once. The sample comprised blood. The receptors here all came from a woman under 40 with cystic fibrosis.

V usage is TRBV7-8 and J usage is TRBJ2-3; TRBD2 matches at 7 bases. The germline V gene encodes CDR1 SGHVS and CDR2 FQNEAQ. After removal of 5 bases from V and 4 bases from J, the junction contained 12 bases not matched to a gene. The CDR3 contains 16 residues. CDR3: CASSPIWGAGADTQYF. CDR3 nucleotides: TGTGCCAGCAGCCCTATTTGGGGCGCGGGGGCAGATACGCAGTATTTT.

The chain couples TRBV12-5 to TRBJ2-7; D call uncertain. Per germline, CDR1 LGHNT and CDR2 FRNRAP. CDR3 size: 16 residues. V was clipped by 4 bases and J by 3 bases, with 19 bases between them. The CDR3 bases are TGTGCTAGTGGTTGGATCAAGGGAACCTTGAGCTACGAGCAGTACTTC. This codes for CASGWIKGTLSYEQYF.

The chain recombines TRBV6-7 with TRBJ1-1, with D possibly TRBD1 on 5 matching bases. TRBV6-7 qualifies as an ORF whose function is uncertain. Between the trimmed V and J ends, which lost 0 bases and 3 bases, there was a span of 8 bases. The CDR3 length is 14 residues. For the CDR3, the DNA is TGTGCCAGCAGTTACTCTCAGGGTTACACTGAAGCTTTCTTT. Translating gives CASSYSQGYTEAFF.

This rearrangement joins TRBV10-2 to TRBJ1-4; D uncertain. The CDR3 is made up of 14 amino acids. The germline V and J ends were trimmed by 9 bases and 3 bases, with 14 bases remaining between them. Per the germline V gene, CDR1 is WSHSY and CDR2 is SAAADI. CDR3 amino acids: CASSSGPANEKLFF. The CDR3 region has the DNA TGCGCCAGTTCTTCCGGGCCAGCTAATGAAAAACTGTTTTTT.

This clone occurred once. The CDR3: CASSEDRNQPQHF. In nucleotides, the CDR3 is TGTGCCAGCTCGGAGGATAGGAATCAGCCCCAGCATTTT. The chain combines TRBV18 with TRBJ1-5, with D unresolved. Germline V gene sequence: CDR1 KGHSH, CDR2 LQKENI. V was cut by 6 bases and J by 4 bases, with 10 bases left in between. The CDR3 loop spans 13 amino acids.

V and J are TRBV19 and TRBJ1-5; tentative D call: TRBD1 (6 bases). This CDR3 region has 13 residues. Deletions cut 4 bases from V and 6 bases from J, with 10 bases between. Germline V lookup: CDR1 LNHDA, CDR2 SQIVND (reference sequence). CDR3 loop: CASSRGPRQPQHF. CDR3 DNA sequence: TGTGCCAGTAGTAGGGGGCCCCGTCAGCCCCAGCATTTT.

The chain joins TRBV9 to TRBJ1-3; 7 bases align to TRBD1. Germline trimming cut 1 base from V and 0 bases from J; bases unmatched to any gene: 1. The CDR3 is 15 amino acids. The germline gives CDR1 SGDLS, CDR2 YYNGEE. The CDR3 DNA follows: TGTGCCAGCAGCGTACAGGGGGTCTCTGGAAACACCATATATTTT. Translated, it gives CASSVQGVSGNTIYF.

This chain uses TRBV6-4 with TRBJ1-2, with D possibly being TRBD1 (5 bases). The CDR3 consists of 12 residues. Trimming left V 4 bases short and J 8 bases short, with 11 bases between. Per germline, CDR1 MRHNA and CDR2 SNTAGT. CDR3 sequence: CASSAGLGGYTF. CDR3 bases: TGTGCCAGCAGTGCGGGACTTGGGGGCTACACCTTC.

A single count supports this clone. This rearrangement joins TRBV7-2 to TRBJ1-6; D unresolved. Germline V gives CDR1 SGHTA, CDR2 FQGNSA. This CDR3 comprises 14 residues. Trimming removed 4 bases from V and 10 bases from J, with 14 bases in between. CDR3 coding DNA: TGTGCCAGCAGCTCCCTTAATCGGGCCTCACCCCTCCACTTT. Its translation is CASSSLNRASPLHF.

The rearrangement uses TRBV30 and TRBJ1-5; D call uncertain. Trimming pared 1 base from V and 2 bases from J, leaving 6 bases between. The CDR3 has 13 amino acids. CDR1 and CDR2 from the germline V gene are GTSNPN and SVGIG (reference sequence). CDR3 in amino acids: CAWSGGGNQPQHF. The DNA for the CDR3 is TGTGCCTGGAGTGGCGGGGGCAATCAGCCCCAGCATTTT.

This clone was detected once. This chain links TRBV5-4 with TRBJ2-2; TRBD1 might be the D (6 bases). Germline V gene sequence: CDR1 SGHNT, CDR2 YYREEE (reference sequence). The CDR3 spans 15 residues. V lost 4 bases, J lost 5 bases, and 15 bases lay in between. CDR3 in amino acids: CASSIGQRTTGELFF. In DNA form, the CDR3 reads TGTGCCAGCAGCATTGGACAGCGAACGACCGGGGAGCTGTTTTTT.

The rearrangement uses TRBV4-1 and TRBJ1-4; D is unclear. Germline CDR1 and CDR2: MGHRA and YSYEKL. The CDR3 has 16 amino acids. Between the trimmed V and J ends, which lost 1 base and 4 bases, there was a span of 13 bases. CDR3 coding DNA: TGCGCCAGCAGCCAAGGGGTCACAGTCGTTAATGAAAAACTGTTTTTT. Translated, it gives CASSQGVTVVNEKLFF.

The V gene is TRBV19, the J gene TRBJ2-7, with D possibly TRBD1 on 6 matching bases. This CDR3 comprises 16 residues. Germline V CDR1 and CDR2: LNHDA, SQIVND (reference sequence). The V and J ends lost 4 bases and 2 bases respectively, with 18 bases between them. The CDR3: CASSNPGTPPPYEQYF. In DNA form, the CDR3 reads TGTGCCAGTAGTAACCCCGGGACACCCCCTCCCTACGAGCAGTACTTC.

This chain connects TRBV29-1 to TRBJ1-1, with 8 bases identical to TRBD1. The trim removed 7 bases at V and 5 bases at J, leaving 9 bases unmatched. The CDR3 is 13 residues long. CDR1 and CDR2 (germline): SQVTM, ANQGSEA. CDR3 residues: CSGQGARWTEAFF. The DNA for the CDR3 is TGCAGCGGGCAGGGGGCGCGGTGGACTGAAGCTTTCTTT.

The chain has TRBV5-5 and TRBJ1-1; 8 nucleotides match TRBD1. Unmatched junction bases numbered 10, after V lost 5 bases and J lost 4 bases. Germline assignment: CDR1 SGHKS and CDR2 YYEKEE (reference sequence). The CDR3 length is 15 residues. The chain's CDR3 is CASSYTDRDSTEAFF. The CDR3 DNA reads as TGTGCCAGCAGTTATACGGACAGGGATAGCACTGAAGCTTTCTTT.

The V gene is TRBV10-3, the J gene TRBJ1-5; the D is unclear. Between the trimmed V and J ends, which lost 6 bases and 2 bases, there was a span of 11 bases. The germline V gene has CDR1 ENHRY and CDR2 SYGVKD. This CDR3 region has 14 residues. This CDR3 reads CAIRAAGGNQPQHF. For the CDR3, the DNA is TGTGCCATCAGGGCCGCAGGAGGCAATCAGCCCCAGCATTTT.

The chain links TRBV4-2 to TRBJ1-6, with D possibly matching TRBD1 (5 bases). The CDR3 covers 17 residues. Germline loops: CDR1 LGHNA, CDR2 YNFKEQ. Trimming stripped 0 bases from V and 7 bases from J, with 16 bases between. This CDR3 reads CASSQDSPGGENSPLHF. CDR3 DNA sequence: TGTGCCAGCAGCCAAGATAGCCCGGGAGGGGAGAATTCACCCCTCCACTTT.

The V call is TRBV1, the J call TRBJ1-5. TRBV1 constitutes a pseudogene. This CDR3 has 17 residues. CDR3 in amino acids: CTSSQMERMGSNQPQHF. The CDR3 coding sequence is TGCACCAGCAGCCAAATGGAGAGAATGGGCAGCAATCAGCCCCAGCATTTT.

The chain recombines TRBV2 with TRBJ1-1, with D unclear. The CDR3 length is 12 residues. V was cut by 7 bases and J by 3 bases, with 9 bases left in between. Germline CDR1 SNHLY, CDR2 FYNNEI. The CDR3 protein is CASTGEYTEAFF. In DNA, the CDR3 is TGTGCCAGCACAGGAGAATACACTGAAGCTTTCTTT. Supplemented by reference TRBV2 and TRBJ1-1, the full variable domain reads EPEVTQTPSHQVTQMGQEVILRCVPISNHLYFYWYRQILGQKVEFLVSFYNNEISEKSEIFDDQFSVERPDGSNFTLKIRSTKLEDSAMYFCASTGEYTEAFFGQGTRLTVV.

The chain combines TRBV29-1 with TRBJ1-2; 9 positions match TRBD1. The CDR3 has 11 residues. CDR1 is SQVTM, CDR2 ANQGSEA, per germline. V lost 6 bases, J lost 8 bases, and 4 bases stayed unmatched. The CDR3 DNA is TGCAGCGTAACAGGGGGCGCGGGCTACACCTTC. It is translated as CSVTGGAGYTF.

The chain combines TRBV2 with TRBJ2-6, with TRBD2 as a possible D gene (6 bases). CDR3 length: 17 residues. Trimming left V 7 bases short and J 0 bases short, with 16 bases between. Germline V gives CDR1 SNHLY, CDR2 FYNNEI. The CDR3 DNA is TGTGCCAGCACCCAAGGGCGGGGCTACTCTGGGGCCAACGTCCTGACTTTC. The encoded protein is CASTQGRGYSGANVLTF.

This sequence joins TRBV7-9 and TRBJ2-7; D might be TRBD2 (6 bases). The germline V gene has CDR1 SEHNR and CDR2 FQNEAQ (reference sequence). This CDR3 spans 14 amino acids. Trimming removed 3 bases from V and 0 bases from J, with 9 bases in between. The CDR3 loop is CASSFQRASYEQYF. DNA of the CDR3: TGTGCCAGCAGCTTCCAGCGGGCCTCCTACGAGCAGTACTTC.

The chain carries TRBV5-1 and TRBJ1-1; D not certain. V was trimmed by 3 bases and J by 3 bases, leaving 9 bases between them. Per germline, CDR1 SGHRS and CDR2 YFSETQ. There are 13 residues in the CDR3. The CDR3 coding sequence is TGCGCCAGCAGCTCCCGCTTGCACACTGAAGCTTTCTTT. Translating gives CASSSRLHTEAFF.

The chain recombines TRBV27 with TRBJ2-7; the match to TRBD2 covers 8 bases. The CDR3 contains 15 residues. In germline, CDR1 is MNHEY, CDR2 SMNVEV (reference sequence). Trimming removed 0 bases from V and 4 bases from J; junction bases left unmatched: 5. The CDR3 coding sequence is TGTGCCAGCAGTTTATCGCGGGGGGACCGATACGAGCAGTACTTC. It translates to CASSLSRGDRYEQYF.

The chain recombines TRBV7-9 with TRBJ1-2; the match to TRBD1 covers 9 bases. Trimming took 5 bases from V and 7 from J; bases not matched to a gene: 14. This CDR3 spans 16 amino acids. The germline CDR1 and CDR2 sequences are SEHNR and FQNEAQ (reference sequence). The CDR3 spells CASSPKTGTGRFGYTF. DNA for the CDR3: TGTGCCAGCAGCCCGAAGACTGGGACAGGGCGATTTGGCTACACCTTC.

This chain connects TRBV7-7 to TRBJ2-5; a possible D gene is TRBD2 (7 bases). Germline assignment: CDR1 SSHAT and CDR2 FNYEAQ (reference sequence). With 2 bases removed from V and 3 bases from J, the gap between germline ends came to 13 bases. This CDR3 spans 15 amino acids. CDR3 protein: CASSLRGRGKETQYF. CDR3 sequence (DNA): TGTGCCAGCAGCTTACGGGGGAGGGGGAAAGAGACCCAGTACTTC.